Each of the 27 T cell receptor beta chains below was sequenced from the same sample in a study of shared clonotypes between healthy human individuals. Sequenced by immunoSEQ multiplex PCR; TCRdb stores in-frame clones only, minus some. The sample yields 2 million to 2.5 million clones, 85% to 95% seen once. Sequencing used naive CD4+ T cells from PBMCs. As for subset: CD45RA+ positively selected. The origin of the receptors is a man between 18 and 35 years old in good health. Some clones in this sample may be carry-over from other donors' samples.

Note on this clone: Different DNA sequences within this sample yield the same CDR3. The chain combines TRBV27 with TRBJ2-2; 7 positions match TRBD1. This CDR3 spans 13 amino acids. Looked up from germline, CDR1 is MNHEY and CDR2 is SMNVEV (reference sequence). J was trimmed by 5 bases and V by 4 bases; bases with no gene match: 1. The CDR3 reads CASSWTGTGELFF. CDR3 in DNA: TGTGCCAGCAGTTGGACAGGTACCGGGGAGCTGTTTTTT.

As to this clone: Additional DNA sequences in this sample encode the identical CDR3. The V and J genes are TRBV5-1 and TRBJ1-4, with 9 bases that match TRBD1. CDR3 length equals 15 residues. With 4 bases clipped from V and 5 bases from J, the junction kept 6 bases outside the gene matches. Looked up from germline, CDR1 is SGHRS and CDR2 is YFSETQ. In nucleotides, the CDR3 is TGCGCCAGCAGCCCTGCCGGGACAGGGAATGAAAAACTGTTTTTT. Protein sequence: CASSPAGTGNEKLFF.

As concerns this clone: In the same sample, other DNA sequences code for this CDR3. The chain is built from TRBV18 and TRBJ1-5; D is unresolved. The ends were cut back, 3 bases at V and 6 bases at J, with 9 bases in the middle. The V gene's germline CDR1 is KGHSH and CDR2 LQKENI. This CDR3 comprises 13 residues. CDR3 amino acids: CASSPDGSQPQHF. The CDR3 DNA follows: TGTGCCAGCTCACCCGATGGAAGTCAGCCCCAGCATTTT.

This sequence joins TRBV29-1 and TRBJ2-5, with D hard to call. The CDR3 sequence is 14 residues long. V gave up 4 bases and J gave up 2 bases, with 14 bases separating them. Germline V lookup: CDR1 SQVTM, CDR2 ANQGSEA. The DNA for the CDR3 is TGCAGCGTTGGACTCAGACTTCATCAAGAGACCCAGTACTTC. This gives the protein CSVGLRLHQETQYF.

This chain links TRBV11-1 with TRBJ2-3; 10 bases align to TRBD1. The J segment lost 0 bases and the V segment lost 4 bases, leaving 7 bases of the junction unmatched. The CDR3 spans 17 residues. Germline CDR1 and CDR2: SGHAT and FQDESV (reference sequence). The CDR3 sequence: CASSSRTGGASTDTQYF. The DNA for the CDR3 is TGTGCCAGCAGCTCCAGGACAGGGGGGGCTAGCACAGATACGCAGTATTTT.

This chain links TRBV2 with TRBJ1-1; the match to TRBD1 covers 7 bases. V gave up 3 bases and J gave up 3 bases; unmatched junction bases: 10. This CDR3 comprises 16 residues. Per germline, CDR1 SNHLY and CDR2 FYNNEI. The CDR3 DNA reads as TGTGCCAGCAGTGATGGGGCAGGGGGTAAGCACACTGAAGCTTTCTTT. As protein: CASSDGAGGKHTEAFF. The whole variable domain, filled in from reference TRBV2 and TRBJ1-1, reads EPEVTQTPSHQVTQMGQEVILRCVPISNHLYFYWYRQILGQKVEFLVSFYNNEISEKSEIFDDQFSVERPDGSNFTLKIRSTKLEDSAMYFCASSDGAGGKHTEAFFGQGTRLTVV.

A note on this clone: This sample includes further DNA sequences coding for the same CDR3. The chain is built from TRBV28 and TRBJ1-1; 11 bases are shared with TRBD1. The CDR3 has 13 amino acids. The V gene end was trimmed by 6 bases and the J gene end by 5 bases; junction bases not matched to a gene: 2. Germline lookup yields CDR1 MDHEN and CDR2 SYDVKM. CDR3 residues: CASRGQGGTEAFF. The CDR3 DNA is TGTGCCAGCAGGGGACAGGGGGGGACTGAAGCTTTCTTT. Based on the CDR3 plus reference TRBV28 and TRBJ1-1, the full variable domain is DVKVTQSSRYLVKRTGEKVFLECVQDMDHENMFWYRQDPGLGLRLIYFSYDVKMKEKGDIPEGYSVSREKKERFSLILESASTNQTSMYLCASRGQGGTEAFFGQGTRLTVV.

Concerning this clone: Other nucleotide sequences in the sample specify the same CDR3. This chain joins TRBV7-9 and TRBJ1-1; D remains unclear. Trimming pared 3 bases from V and 8 bases from J, leaving 7 bases between. CDR1 is SEHNR and CDR2 is FQNEAQ in the germline V gene (reference sequence). This CDR3 spans 11 amino acids. CDR3 protein: CASSFIGEAFF. In DNA form, the CDR3 reads TGTGCCAGCAGCTTTATCGGGGAAGCTTTCTTT.

The chain has TRBV7-3 and TRBJ2-2, with 8 positions matching TRBD1. V lost 2 bases to trimming and J lost 1 base; unmatched junction nucleotides: 3. CDR1 and CDR2 (germline): SGHTA, FQGTGA. The CDR3 runs to 16 residues. CDR3 amino acids: CASSLQGAQNTGELFF. CDR3 in DNA: TGTGCCAGCAGCTTACAGGGGGCGCAGAACACCGGGGAGCTGTTTTTT.

The chain employs TRBV18 and TRBJ2-5, with D hard to call. Germline V gene lookup returns CDR1 KGHSH and CDR2 LQKENI. CDR3 size: 15 residues. Trimming stripped 3 bases from V and 2 bases from J, with 13 bases between. The CDR3 DNA reads TGTGCCAGCTCACCCCCACCCCCGATGCAAGAGACCCAGTACTTC. Its translation: CASSPPPPMQETQYF.

The chain is built from TRBV28 and TRBJ2-7; tentative D call: TRBD2 (6 bases). V lost 3 bases and J lost 6, with 18 bases in between. CDR3 size: 15 residues. CDR1 and CDR2 from the germline V gene are MDHEN and SYDVKM. In DNA, the CDR3 is TGTGCCAGCAGTTTCGCGGGCTCTGGGACTCTCGAGCAGTACTTC. It translates to CASSFAGSGTLEQYF. Together with reference TRBV28 and TRBJ2-7, the CDR3 gives the full variable domain: DVKVTQSSRYLVKRTGEKVFLECVQDMDHENMFWYRQDPGLGLRLIYFSYDVKMKEKGDIPEGYSVSREKKERFSLILESASTNQTSMYLCASSFAGSGTLEQYFGPGTRLTVT.

For this clone: Other DNA sequences in this sample translate to the same CDR3. The chain employs TRBV2 and TRBJ2-7; either TRBD1 or TRBD2 may supply D (5 bases each). The V and J ends lost 6 bases and 4 bases respectively, with 10 bases between them. Germline loops: CDR1 SNHLY, CDR2 FYNNEI. The CDR3 covers 12 residues. The CDR3 DNA sequence: TGTGCCAGCAGCCGGGACGGATACGAGCAGTACTTC. This gives the protein CASSRDGYEQYF.

CDR3 protein: CASLSRRGDPVYNEQFF. The CDR3 nucleotides read TGTGCCAGTTTAAGTAGGCGAGGGGACCCGGTTTACAATGAGCAGTTCTTC. The chain uses TRBV19 and TRBJ2-1; D may match TRBD1 or TRBD2 (5 bases each). Germline V lookup: CDR1 LNHDA, CDR2 SQIVND (reference sequence). CDR3 length: 17 amino acids. Trimming took 8 bases from V and 4 from J, leaving 24 bases between them.

Worth noting for this clone: Other DNA sequences in this specimen translate into the identical CDR3. The J gene is TRBJ2-6, the V gene TRBV9; the D is unclear. CDR3 length: 13 residues. The ends were cut back, 4 bases at V and 2 bases at J, with 4 bases in the middle. Germline loops: CDR1 SGDLS, CDR2 YYNGEE. The CDR3 protein is CASSRAGANVLTF. CDR3 nucleotides: TGTGCCAGCAGCAGGGCTGGGGCCAACGTCCTGACTTTC.

This clone came up once. This rearrangement joins TRBV30 to TRBJ2-3; 16 bases agree with TRBD2. CDR3 size: 15 residues. CDR1 is GTSNPN and CDR2 is SVGIG in the germline V gene (reference sequence). Unmatched junction bases numbered 3, after V lost 5 bases and J lost 4 bases. The CDR3 DNA is TGTGCCTGGGCCGGGACTAGCGGGAGGGCAGATACGCAGTATTTT. Translated: CAWAGTSGRADTQYF.

V is TRBV6-5 and J is TRBJ2-1; 9 bases align to TRBD1. Losses at the gene ends were 5 bases for V and 5 bases for J; bases not matched to a gene: 4. Germline V gene sequence: CDR1 MNHEY, CDR2 SVGAGI. CDR3 size: 14 residues. The CDR3 region has the DNA TGTGCCAGCAGTCGGGACAGGGTGGACAATGAGCAGTTCTTC. This sequence encodes CASSRDRVDNEQFF.

Remarks on this clone: Other DNA sequences in this specimen translate into the identical CDR3. This chain links TRBV5-6 with TRBJ1-2; no definite D call. The CDR3 consists of 16 residues. Germline assignment: CDR1 SGHDT and CDR2 YYEEEE. The ends were cut back, 6 bases at V and 2 bases at J, with 20 bases in the middle. The CDR3 reads CASTEDSRRSNYGYTF. CDR3 sequence (DNA): TGTGCCAGCACCGAGGACTCTAGGAGGTCCAACTATGGCTACACCTTC.

V is TRBV7-2 and J is TRBJ1-3; 9 nucleotides match TRBD1. The CDR3 has 16 amino acids. Germline values: CDR1 SGHTA, CDR2 FQGNSA. Trimming at V came to 3 bases and at J to 4 bases, leaving 7 bases not matched to a gene. The CDR3 DNA sequence: TGTGCCAGCAGCTTCCCCGGGACAGGGATCGGAAACACCATATATTTT. It yields the protein CASSFPGTGIGNTIYF.

The gene calls are TRBV4-3 and TRBJ1-4; 9 bases line up with TRBD1. V lost 4 bases, J lost 4 bases, and 1 base stayed unmatched. This CDR3 is 14 amino acids long. In germline, CDR1 is LGHNA, CDR2 YSLEER. The CDR3 DNA is TGCGCCAGCAGCCGGGGACAGGGTAATGAAAAACTGTTTTTT. Its translation is CASSRGQGNEKLFF.

In DNA form, the CDR3 reads TGTGCCAGCAGCCAGGGGGGTAGCGGGGACAATGAGCAGTTCTTC. The encoded protein is CASSQGGSGDNEQFF. The gene calls are TRBV4-2 and TRBJ2-1; 8 nucleotides line up with TRBD2. The ends lost 3 bases at V and 5 bases at J; junction bases unmatched: 6. The CDR3 is made up of 15 amino acids. Germline values: CDR1 LGHNA, CDR2 YNFKEQ.

The CDR3 loop reads CASSERDGSSTGELFF. As DNA, the CDR3 is TGTGCCAGCAGCGAGAGAGACGGGAGTAGCACCGGGGAGCTGTTTTTT. The chain uses TRBV7-9 and TRBJ2-2; D is perhaps TRBD2 (6 bases). Between the trimmed V and J ends, which lost 5 bases and 4 bases, there was a span of 17 bases. This CDR3 has 16 residues. Germline CDR1 SEHNR, CDR2 FQNEAQ (reference sequence).

The chain recombines TRBV27 with TRBJ2-4; D ambiguous. The ends were cut back, 6 bases at V and 0 bases at J, with 6 bases in the middle. This CDR3 has 13 amino acids. The germline V gene encodes CDR1 MNHEY and CDR2 SMNVEV (reference sequence). The CDR3: CASRTGAKNIQYF. CDR3 nucleotide sequence: TGTGCCAGCAGGACGGGAGCCAAAAACATTCAGTACTTC.

On this clone: Other DNA sequences of this sample code for an identical CDR3. The rearrangement joins TRBV19 to TRBJ1-1; D is uncertain. Trimming shortened V by 3 bases and J by 4 bases, and 12 bases separated the two germline ends. Germline V CDR1 and CDR2: LNHDA, SQIVND (reference sequence). This CDR3 comprises 14 residues. The CDR3 here is CASSIFRDSTEAFF. The CDR3 DNA follows: TGTGCCAGTAGTATTTTCCGGGATTCCACTGAAGCTTTCTTT.

The J gene is TRBJ1-2, the V gene TRBV6-5; no clear D. The CDR3 consists of 15 residues. Trimming took off 10 bases at V and 1 base at J, with 19 bases between the two ends. Germline CDR1 MNHEY, CDR2 SVGAGI. As DNA, the CDR3 is TGTGCCACCACGGGATATCCAAACATTAACTATGGCTACACCTTC. Protein: CATTGYPNINYGYTF.

The CDR3 DNA follows: TGTGCCAGCAGCTTAAGGGGTACTATGAACACTGAAGCTTTCTTT. It is translated as CASSLRGTMNTEAFF. The chain uses TRBV7-3 and TRBJ1-1; D gene uncertain. Between the trimmed V and J ends, which lost 1 base and 0 bases, there was a span of 9 bases. Germline V CDR1 and CDR2: SGHTA, FQGTGA. The CDR3 consists of 15 residues.

This clone was seen a few times. The CDR3 coding sequence is TGTGCCATCGGGCAGGGGGCCAGCACTAATGAAAAACTGTTTTTT. Encoded protein: CAIGQGASTNEKLFF. The rearrangement links TRBV10-3 to TRBJ1-4, with TRBD1 matching over 8 bases. Germline assignment: CDR1 ENHRY and CDR2 SYGVKD. With V trimmed by 8 bases and J by 2 bases, 7 bases remained unmatched. The CDR3 spans 15 residues.

The genes are TRBV27 and TRBJ2-7; the match to TRBD1 covers 7 bases. Germline-derived CDR1 and CDR2 are MNHEY and SMNVEV (reference sequence). This CDR3 is built from 14 residues. Trimming took 3 bases from V and 0 from J; bases not matched to a gene: 2. CDR3 amino acids: CASSFRDSSYEQYF. As DNA, the CDR3 is TGTGCCAGCAGTTTCCGGGACAGCTCCTACGAGCAGTACTTC.